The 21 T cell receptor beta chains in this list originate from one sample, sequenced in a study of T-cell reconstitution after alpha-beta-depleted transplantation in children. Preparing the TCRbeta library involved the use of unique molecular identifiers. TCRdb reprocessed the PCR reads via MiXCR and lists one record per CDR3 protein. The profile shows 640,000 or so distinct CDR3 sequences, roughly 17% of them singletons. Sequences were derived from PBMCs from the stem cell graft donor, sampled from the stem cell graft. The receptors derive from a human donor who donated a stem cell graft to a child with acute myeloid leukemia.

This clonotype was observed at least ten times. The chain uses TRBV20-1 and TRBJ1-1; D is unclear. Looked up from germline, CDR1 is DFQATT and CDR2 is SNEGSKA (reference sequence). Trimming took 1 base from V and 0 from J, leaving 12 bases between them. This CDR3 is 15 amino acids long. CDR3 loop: CSARVAGFMNTEAFF. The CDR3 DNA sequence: TGCAGTGCTAGAGTTGCGGGTTTCATGAACACTGAAGCTTTCTTT.

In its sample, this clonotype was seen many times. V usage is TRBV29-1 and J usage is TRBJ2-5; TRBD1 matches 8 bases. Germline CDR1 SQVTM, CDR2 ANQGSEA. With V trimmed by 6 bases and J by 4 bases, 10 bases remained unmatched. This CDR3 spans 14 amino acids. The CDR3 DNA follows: TGCAGCGTCTATACGGACAGGGTCTTAGAGACCCAGTACTTC. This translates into CSVYTDRVLETQYF. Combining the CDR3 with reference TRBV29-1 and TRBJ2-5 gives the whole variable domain SAVISQKPSRDICQRGTSLTIQCQVDSQVTMMFWYRQQPGQSLTLIATANQGSEATYESGFVIDKFPISRPNLTFSTLTVSNMSPEDSSIYLCSVYTDRVLETQYFGPGTRLLVL.

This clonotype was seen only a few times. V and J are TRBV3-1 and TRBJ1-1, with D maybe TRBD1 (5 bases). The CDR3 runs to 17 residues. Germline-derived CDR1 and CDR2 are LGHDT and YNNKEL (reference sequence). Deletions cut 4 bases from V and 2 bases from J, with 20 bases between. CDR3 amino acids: CASSRVGSVGDNTEAFF. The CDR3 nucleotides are TGTGCCAGCAGCCGAGTGGGGTCAGTGGGGGACAACACTGAAGCTTTCTTT.

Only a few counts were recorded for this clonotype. CDR3 coding DNA: TGTGCCAGCAGCCTACAGACAGGGAGCTCCTACAATGAGCAGTTCTTC. Translating gives CASSLQTGSSYNEQFF. The chain employs TRBV7-2 and TRBJ2-1; TRBD1 matches 7 bases. The CDR3 extends over 16 amino acids. Germline V gene lookup returns CDR1 SGHTA and CDR2 FQGNSA. Unmatched junction bases numbered 7, after V lost 5 bases and J lost 0 bases.

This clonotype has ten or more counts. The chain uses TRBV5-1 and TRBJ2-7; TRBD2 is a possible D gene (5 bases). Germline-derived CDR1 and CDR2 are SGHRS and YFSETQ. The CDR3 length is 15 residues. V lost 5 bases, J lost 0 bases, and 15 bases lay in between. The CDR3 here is CASRFLLDASYEQYF. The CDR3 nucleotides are TGCGCCAGCAGGTTCTTACTAGACGCCTCCTACGAGCAGTACTTC.

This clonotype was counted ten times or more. Here the CDR3 reads CSEPSPDNEQFF. CDR3 in DNA: TGCAGTGAACCATCACCGGACAATGAGCAGTTCTTC. This chain connects TRBV20-1 to TRBJ2-1; D ambiguous. This CDR3 has 12 amino acids. The V end lost 7 bases, the J end lost 5 bases, and 12 bases lay between the germline ends. Germline assignment: CDR1 DFQATT and CDR2 SNEGSKA (reference sequence).

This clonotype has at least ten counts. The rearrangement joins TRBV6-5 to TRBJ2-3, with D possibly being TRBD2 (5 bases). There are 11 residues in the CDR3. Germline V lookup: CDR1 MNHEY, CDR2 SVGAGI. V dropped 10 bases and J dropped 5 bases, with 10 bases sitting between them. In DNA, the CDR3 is TGTGCCACCTCGGAGGTAGATACGCAGTATTTT. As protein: CATSEVDTQYF.

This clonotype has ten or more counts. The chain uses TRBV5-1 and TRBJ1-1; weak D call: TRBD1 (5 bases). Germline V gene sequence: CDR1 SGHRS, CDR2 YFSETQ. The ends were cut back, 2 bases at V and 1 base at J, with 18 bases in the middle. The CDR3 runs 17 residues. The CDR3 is CASSFGQGFIGNTEAFF. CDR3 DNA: TGCGCCAGCAGCTTCGGCCAGGGCTTTATTGGGAACACTGAAGCTTTCTTT.

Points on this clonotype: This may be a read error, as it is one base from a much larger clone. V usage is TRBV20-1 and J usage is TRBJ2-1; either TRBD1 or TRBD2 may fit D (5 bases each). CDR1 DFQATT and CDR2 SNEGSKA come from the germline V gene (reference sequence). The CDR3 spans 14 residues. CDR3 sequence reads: CSAMGVASYNVQFF. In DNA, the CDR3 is TGCAGTGCTATGGGGGTAGCGTCCTACAATGTGCAGTTCTTC.

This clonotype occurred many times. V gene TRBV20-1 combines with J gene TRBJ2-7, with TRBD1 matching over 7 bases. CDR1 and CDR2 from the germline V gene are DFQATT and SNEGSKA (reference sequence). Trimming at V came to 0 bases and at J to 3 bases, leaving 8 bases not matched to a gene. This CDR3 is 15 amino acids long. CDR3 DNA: TGCAGTGCTAGAGATGACAGGGATATAGGCTACGAGCAGTACGTC. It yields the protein CSARDDRDIGYEQYV.

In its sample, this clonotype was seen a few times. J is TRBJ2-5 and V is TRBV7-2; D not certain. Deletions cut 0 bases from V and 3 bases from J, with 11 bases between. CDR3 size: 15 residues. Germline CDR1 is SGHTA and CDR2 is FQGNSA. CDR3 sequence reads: CASSLADLRKETQYF. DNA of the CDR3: TGTGCCAGCAGCTTAGCGGATTTGCGGAAAGAGACCCAGTACTTC.

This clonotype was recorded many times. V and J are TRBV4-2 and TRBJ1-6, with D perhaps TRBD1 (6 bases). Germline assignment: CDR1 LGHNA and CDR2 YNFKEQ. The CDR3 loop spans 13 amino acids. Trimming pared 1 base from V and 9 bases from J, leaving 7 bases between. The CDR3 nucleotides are TGTGCCAGCAGCCAAGCCAGGGGTTCACCCCTCCACTTT. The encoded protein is CASSQARGSPLHF.

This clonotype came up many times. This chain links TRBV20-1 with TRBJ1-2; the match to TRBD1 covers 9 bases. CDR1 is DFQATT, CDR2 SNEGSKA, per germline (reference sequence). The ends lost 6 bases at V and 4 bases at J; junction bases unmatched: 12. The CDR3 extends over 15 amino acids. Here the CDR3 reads CSASSGTGKGYGYTF. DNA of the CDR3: TGCAGTGCCAGTTCCGGGACAGGGAAAGGCTATGGCTACACCTTC.

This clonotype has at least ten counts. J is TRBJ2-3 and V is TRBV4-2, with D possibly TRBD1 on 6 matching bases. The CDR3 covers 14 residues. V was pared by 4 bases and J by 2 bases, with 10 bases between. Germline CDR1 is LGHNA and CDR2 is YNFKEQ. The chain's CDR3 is CASSPRTATDTQYF. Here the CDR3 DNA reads TGTGCCAGCAGCCCCCGGACAGCCACAGATACGCAGTATTTT.

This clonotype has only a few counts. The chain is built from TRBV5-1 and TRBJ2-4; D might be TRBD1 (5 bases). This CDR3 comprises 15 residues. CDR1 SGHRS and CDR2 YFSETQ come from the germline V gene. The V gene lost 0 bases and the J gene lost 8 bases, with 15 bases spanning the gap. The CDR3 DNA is TGCGCCAGCAGCTTGGGCGTAGGGGCAAGGGACATTCAGTACTTC. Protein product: CASSLGVGARDIQYF.

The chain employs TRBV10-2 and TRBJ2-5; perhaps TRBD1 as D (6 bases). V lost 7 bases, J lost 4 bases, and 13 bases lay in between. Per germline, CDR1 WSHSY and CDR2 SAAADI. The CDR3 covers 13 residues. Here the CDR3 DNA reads TGCGCCAGCATGACTGGGGGCGCAGAGACCCAGTACTTC. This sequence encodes CASMTGGAETQYF.

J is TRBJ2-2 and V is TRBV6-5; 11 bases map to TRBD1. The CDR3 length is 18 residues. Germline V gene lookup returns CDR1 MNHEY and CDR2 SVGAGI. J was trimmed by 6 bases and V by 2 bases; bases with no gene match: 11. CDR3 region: CASSYTTPGQGASGELFF. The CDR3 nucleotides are TGTGCCAGCAGTTACACCACACCCGGACAGGGGGCTTCCGGGGAGCTGTTTTTT.

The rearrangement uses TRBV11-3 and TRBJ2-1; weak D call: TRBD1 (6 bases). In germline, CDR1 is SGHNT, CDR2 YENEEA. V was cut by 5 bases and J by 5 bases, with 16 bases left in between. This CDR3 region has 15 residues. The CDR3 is CASSNGGGGHNEQFF. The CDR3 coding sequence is TGTGCCAGCAGCAATGGGGGTGGGGGCCACAATGAGCAGTTCTTC.

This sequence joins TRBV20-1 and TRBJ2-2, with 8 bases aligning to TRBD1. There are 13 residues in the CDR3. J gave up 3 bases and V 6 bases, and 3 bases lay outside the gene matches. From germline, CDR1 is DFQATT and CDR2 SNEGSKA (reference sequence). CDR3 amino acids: CSAGQGYTGELFF. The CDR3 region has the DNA TGCAGTGCCGGACAGGGTTACACCGGGGAGCTGTTTTTT.

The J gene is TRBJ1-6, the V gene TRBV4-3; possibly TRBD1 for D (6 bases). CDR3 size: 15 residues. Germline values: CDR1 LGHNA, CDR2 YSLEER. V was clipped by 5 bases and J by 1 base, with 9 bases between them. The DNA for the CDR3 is TGCGCCAGCAGCGTCAGGGGATCCTATAATTCACCCCTCCACTTT. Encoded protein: CASSVRGSYNSPLHF.

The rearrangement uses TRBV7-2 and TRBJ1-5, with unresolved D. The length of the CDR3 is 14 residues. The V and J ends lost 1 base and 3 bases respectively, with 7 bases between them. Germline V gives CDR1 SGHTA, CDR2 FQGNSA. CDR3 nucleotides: TGTGCCAGCAGCTTAGGGCAGAACAATCAGCCCCAGCATTTT. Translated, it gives CASSLGQNNQPQHF.